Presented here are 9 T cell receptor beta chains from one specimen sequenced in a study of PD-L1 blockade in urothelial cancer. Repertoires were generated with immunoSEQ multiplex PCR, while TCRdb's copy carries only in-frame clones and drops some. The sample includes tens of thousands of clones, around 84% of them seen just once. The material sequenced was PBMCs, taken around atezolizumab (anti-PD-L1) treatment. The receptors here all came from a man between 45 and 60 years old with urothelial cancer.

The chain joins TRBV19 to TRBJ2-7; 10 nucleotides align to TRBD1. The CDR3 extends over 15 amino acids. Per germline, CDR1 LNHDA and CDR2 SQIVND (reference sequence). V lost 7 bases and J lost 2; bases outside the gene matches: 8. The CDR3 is CASTLTGTGAYEQYF. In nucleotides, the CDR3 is TGTGCCAGTACCCTCACCGGGACAGGGGCCTACGAGCAGTACTTC.

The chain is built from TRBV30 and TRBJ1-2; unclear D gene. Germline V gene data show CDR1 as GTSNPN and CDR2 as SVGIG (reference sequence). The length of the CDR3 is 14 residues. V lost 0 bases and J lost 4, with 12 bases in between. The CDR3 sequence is CAWSVQRAIYGYTF. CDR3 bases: TGTGCCTGGAGTGTACAGCGGGCGATCTATGGCTACACCTTC. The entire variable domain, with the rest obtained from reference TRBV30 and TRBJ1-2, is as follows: SQTIHQWPATLVQPVGSPLSLECTVEGTSNPNLYWYRQAAGRGLQLLFYSVGIGQISSEVPQNLSASRPQDRQFILSSKKLLLSDSGFYLCAWSVQRAIYGYTFGSGTRLTVV.

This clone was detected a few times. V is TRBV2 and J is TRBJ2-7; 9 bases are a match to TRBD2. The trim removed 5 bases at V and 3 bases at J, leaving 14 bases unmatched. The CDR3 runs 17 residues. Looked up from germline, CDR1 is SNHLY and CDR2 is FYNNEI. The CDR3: CASSFSGGLHPIYEQYF. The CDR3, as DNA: TGTGCCAGCAGTTTTAGCGGGGGACTTCACCCAATCTACGAGCAGTACTTC.

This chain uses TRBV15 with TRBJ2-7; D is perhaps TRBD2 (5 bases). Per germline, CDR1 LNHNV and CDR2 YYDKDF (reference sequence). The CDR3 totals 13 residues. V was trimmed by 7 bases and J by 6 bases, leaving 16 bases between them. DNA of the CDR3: TGTGCCACCAATACTGGCGAGGGCCCCGAGCAGTACTTC. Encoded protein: CATNTGEGPEQYF.

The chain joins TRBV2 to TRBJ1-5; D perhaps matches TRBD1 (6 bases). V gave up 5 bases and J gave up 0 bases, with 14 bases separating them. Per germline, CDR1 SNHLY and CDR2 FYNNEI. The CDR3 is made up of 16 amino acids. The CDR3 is CASSMDSTYSNQPQHF. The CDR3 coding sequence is TGTGCCAGCAGTATGGACAGTACTTATAGCAATCAGCCCCAGCATTTT.

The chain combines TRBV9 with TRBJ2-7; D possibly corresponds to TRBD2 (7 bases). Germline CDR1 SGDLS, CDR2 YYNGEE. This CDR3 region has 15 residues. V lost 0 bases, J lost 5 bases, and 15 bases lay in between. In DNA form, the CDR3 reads TGTGCCAGCAGCGTAGGTTTTCGGGGGGCAAACGAGCAGTACTTC. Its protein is CASSVGFRGANEQYF. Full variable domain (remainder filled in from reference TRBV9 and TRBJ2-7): DSGVTQTPKHLITATGQRVTLRCSPRSGDLSVYWYQQSLDQGLQFLIQYYNGEERAKGNILERFSAQQFPDLHSELNLSSLELGDSALYFCASSVGFRGANEQYFGPGTRLTVT.

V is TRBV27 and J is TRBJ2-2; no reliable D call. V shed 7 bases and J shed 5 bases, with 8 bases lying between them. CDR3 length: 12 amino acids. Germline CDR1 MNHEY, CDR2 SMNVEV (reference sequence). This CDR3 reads CASTDFTGELFF. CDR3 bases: TGTGCCAGCACAGACTTTACCGGGGAGCTGTTTTTT.

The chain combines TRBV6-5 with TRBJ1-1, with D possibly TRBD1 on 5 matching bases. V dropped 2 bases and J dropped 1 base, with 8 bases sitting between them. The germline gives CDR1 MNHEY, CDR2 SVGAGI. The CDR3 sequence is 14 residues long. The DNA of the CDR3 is TGTGCCAGCAGTTACGTCCAGGGGAACACTGAAGCTTTCTTT. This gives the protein CASSYVQGNTEAFF.

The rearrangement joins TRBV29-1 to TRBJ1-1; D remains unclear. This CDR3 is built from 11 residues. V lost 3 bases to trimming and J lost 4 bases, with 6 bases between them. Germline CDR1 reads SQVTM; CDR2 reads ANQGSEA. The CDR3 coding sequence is TGCAGCGTTGATGGGCGCACTGAAGCTTTCTTT. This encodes CSVDGRTEAFF. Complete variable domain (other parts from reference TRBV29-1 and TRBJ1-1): SAVISQKPSRDICQRGTSLTIQCQVDSQVTMMFWYRQQPGQSLTLIATANQGSEATYESGFVIDKFPISRPNLTFSTLTVSNMSPEDSSIYLCSVDGRTEAFFGQGTRLTVV.